A single T cell receptor beta chain is shown here with its context. This record comes from a study of T cell changes during pregnancy in multiple sclerosis. Assay used: immunoSEQ multiplex PCR; TCRdb lists only in-frame clones, some missing. This sample carries fewer than 85,000 clones, roughly 91% of them seen once, and the ten largest clones take 2.6%. This TCR derives from a female donor in good health, enrolled as a control in a pregnancy study. The input for sequencing was peripheral blood, taken after pregnancy.

The CDR3: CASTGSLGYTF. In nucleotides, the CDR3 is TGTGCCAGCACAGGCAGTCTAGGCTACACCTTC. V gene TRBV2 combines with J gene TRBJ1-2, with no clear D. The V gene's germline CDR1 is SNHLY and CDR2 FYNNEI. With 7 bases removed from V and 8 bases from J, the gap between germline ends came to 11 bases. This CDR3 has 11 residues.